The clone carrying this TCR beta chain was seen once. Its target is unknown. This sample stems from a study of T-cell reconstitution after alpha-beta-depleted transplantation in children. Overall study findings and caveats: Two months or so post-transplant, alpha-beta T cells reportedly derived from several hundred expanded graft clones. At one year after transplant, newly produced T cells mostly accounted for T-cell counts and diversity. Recipient T cells and thymic progenitors that survived were the source of the high TCRbeta diversity seen at day 60 in some patients.

TCRbeta library construction was performed incorporating unique molecular identifiers. In TCRdb, the PCR reads were re-called with MiXCR into one record per CDR3 protein. The table records some 200,000 distinct CDR3 sequences, roughly a tenth of them present only once. V was cut by 4 bases and J by 5 bases, with 12 bases left in between. The germline V gene encodes CDR1 LGHNA and CDR2 YNFKEQ. The CDR3 has 15 amino acids. This receptor was identified in a child less than two years old with acute myeloid leukemia, due to receive a stem cell transplant. Sequencing was performed on PBMCs, taken before TCRalphabeta/CD19-depleted stem cell transplant. The chain employs TRBV4-2 and TRBJ2-6, with no clear D. The CDR3 DNA sequence: TGTGCCAGCAGCCCCGGGCGCCCTTGGGCCAACGTCCTGACTTTC. Translation gives CASSPGRPWANVLTF.